Listed below are T cell receptor beta chains from one sample, sequenced in a study of PD-1 blockade in classical Hodgkin lymphoma. The protocol was immunoSEQ multiplex PCR, while the TCRdb copy is restricted to in-frame clones and leaves out a portion. The table includes tens of thousands of clones, roughly three quarters detected once. Sample: peripheral blood mononuclear cells (PBMCs), taken at baseline. The origin of the receptors is a human donor with classical Hodgkin lymphoma. Each CDR3 is given with its conserved first and last residue. Each record gives: clone size, V gene, J gene, CDR3 protein. Clone size appears in some rows only: once, few, many, or a class for an expanded clone.

>.|TRBV18|TRBJ2-2
CASSPLPGELFF
>.|TRBV9|TRBJ2-1
CASSWRGSSYNEQFF
>.|TRBV18|TRBJ2-7
CASSTGLDNEQYF
>once|TRBV6-1|TRBJ2-3
CASSERQGAADTQYF
>.|TRBV28|TRBJ1-4
CASSLGPATNEKLFF
>.|TRBV28|TRBJ2-3
CASSFRAPIGPDTQYF
>.|TRBV2|TRBJ1-6
CASTTTGGSPLHF
>.|TRBV6-6|TRBJ1-6
CASSPFDSPRENLHF
>.|TRBV7-2|TRBJ1-5
CASSARTGNQPQHF
>.|TRBV6-5|TRBJ2-7
CASSYFSGLLSYEQYF
>.|TRBV27|TRBJ2-1
CASSLGTGAYNEQFF
>once|TRBV7-6|TRBJ2-2
CASSLGAGGPGTGELFF
>.|TRBV6-6|TRBJ1-5
CATTPTGASNQPQHF
>.|TRBV27|TRBJ1-4
CASSPFSGDRGIATNEKLFF
>.|TRBV7-8|TRBJ2-3
CASSLGASPQYF
>.|TRBV2|TRBJ2-7
CASSLWGQAGEQYF
>.|TRBV19|TRBJ2-2
CASSIRRAAGELFF
>.|TRBV19|TRBJ2-3
CAIKGAADTQYF
>.|TRBV6-5|TRBJ2-1
CASRKWNNEQFF
>many|TRBV14|TRBJ1-3
CASSRDRVSGNTIYF
>.|TRBV6-1|TRBJ2-5
CASSATLQETQYF
>.|TRBV7-9|TRBJ1-2
CASSLRRDSYGYTF
>.|TRBV7-6|TRBJ1-4
CASSLRPPGATNEKLFF
>.|TRBV9|TRBJ1-5
CASSVDGTHQPQHF
>.|TRBV2|TRBJ2-5
CASMGRTSGSVETQYF
>.|TRBV14|TRBJ2-5
CASSQVGGLETQYF
>.|TRBV6-5|TRBJ1-2
CASSTQRQGRRGYTF
>few|TRBV4-2|TRBJ1-3
CASSQAGTGNTIYF
>once|TRBV7-2|TRBJ2-5
CASSLGTVQQETQYF
>.|TRBV5-1|TRBJ2-5
CASSFKAVQETQYF
>.|TRBV5-6|TRBJ1-2
CASSLGRMNYGYTF
>.|TRBV14|TRBJ1-1
CASRPQGNTEAFF
>once|TRBV30|TRBJ2-4
CAWGQARFAKNIQYF
>.|TRBV11-2|TRBJ1-5
CASSLGRARGDQPQHF
>medium-sized|TRBV11-2|TRBJ2-5
CASSPDSETQYF
>.|TRBV9|TRBJ2-7
CASSLLDRGVDEQYF
>few|TRBV29-1|TRBJ1-1
CSVEKGGITEAFF
>few|TRBV2|TRBJ2-7
CASILGLAGGEQYF
>.|TRBV29-1|TRBJ2-7
CSVLAGRSYEQYF
>.|TRBV7-9|TRBJ2-7
CASSLGVSLDEQYF
>.|TRBV28|TRBJ1-2
CASTPFDGVYGYTF
>.|TRBV25-1|TRBJ1-1
CVSSRQGGTEAFF
>.|TRBV27|TRBJ2-6
CASSYGLLPTGANVLTF
>.|TRBV29-1|TRBJ2-5
CSVAQETQYF
>.|TRBV5-1|TRBJ2-4
CASSLVLGNIQYF
>.|TRBV11-2|TRBJ2-7
CASSLSGHPSYEQYF
>.|TRBV5-6|TRBJ1-1
CASSYAGIYEAFF
>once|TRBV5-6|TRBJ1-4
CASSSLRDRDEKLFF
>few|TRBV28|TRBJ1-5
CASSLLTDQPQHF
>.|TRBV28|TRBJ2-7
CASIMTAFPYEQYF
>.|TRBV27|TRBJ2-1
CASSSRREIGNEQFF